The present entry profiles one T cell receptor beta chain with its context. The length of the CDR3 is 16 residues. CDR1 SGHVS and CDR2 FNYEAQ come from the germline V gene. V was shortened by 3 bases and J by 3 bases, with 16 bases between the two germline ends. This sample is drawn from a study of blood T cell repertoires in COVID-19. Across the whole study: The United States, Italy and Spain provided the acute and convalescent COVID-19 samples.

Authors' methods: Amplification from reference gene primers served as the basis for estimated nucleated cell counts. Assay used: immunoSEQ multiplex PCR; TCRdb lists only in-frame clones, some missing. Clonal size and the V and J genes are those of that table, whereas D and trimming came from the DNA. The sample has 200,000 to 300,000 clones; about 85% are singletons. The chain is built from TRBV7-6 and TRBJ2-3; D is perhaps TRBD1 (6 bases). This receptor was identified in a woman aged 55-75 years with active or convalescent COVID-19. Sequencing was done on a sample of peripheral blood. The CDR3 DNA follows: TGTGCCAGCAGCTTGGTCTGGACAGCTGGAACAGATACGCAGTATTTT. Protein product: CASSLVWTAGTDTQYF.